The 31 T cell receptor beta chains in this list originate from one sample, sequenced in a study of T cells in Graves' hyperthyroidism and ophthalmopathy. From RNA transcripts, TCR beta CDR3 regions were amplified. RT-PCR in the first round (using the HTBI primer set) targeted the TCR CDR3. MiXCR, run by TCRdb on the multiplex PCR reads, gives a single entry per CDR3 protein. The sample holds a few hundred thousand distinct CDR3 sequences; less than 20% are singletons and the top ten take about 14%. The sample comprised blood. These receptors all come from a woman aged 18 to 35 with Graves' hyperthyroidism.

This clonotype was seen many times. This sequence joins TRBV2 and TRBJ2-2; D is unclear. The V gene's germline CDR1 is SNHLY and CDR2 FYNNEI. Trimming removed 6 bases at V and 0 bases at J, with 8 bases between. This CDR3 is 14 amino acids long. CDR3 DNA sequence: TGTGCCAGCAGGCCGGACGCGAACACCGGGGAGCTGTTTTTT. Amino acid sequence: CASRPDANTGELFF.

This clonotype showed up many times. For the CDR3, the DNA is TGTGCCAGCAGAACTCTAGCGGGAGCATCCTACGAGCAGTACTTC. As protein: CASRTLAGASYEQYF. The chain uses TRBV28 and TRBJ2-7; 10 bases are a match to TRBD2. J gave up 1 base and V 6 bases, and 6 bases lay outside the gene matches. This CDR3 region has 15 residues. The germline V gene encodes CDR1 MDHEN and CDR2 SYDVKM.

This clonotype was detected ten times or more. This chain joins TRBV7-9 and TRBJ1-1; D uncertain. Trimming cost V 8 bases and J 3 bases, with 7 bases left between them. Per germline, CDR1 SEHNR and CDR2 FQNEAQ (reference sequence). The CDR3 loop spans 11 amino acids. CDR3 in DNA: TGTGCCAGCGGGCCTGACACTGAAGCTTTCTTT. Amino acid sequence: CASGPDTEAFF.

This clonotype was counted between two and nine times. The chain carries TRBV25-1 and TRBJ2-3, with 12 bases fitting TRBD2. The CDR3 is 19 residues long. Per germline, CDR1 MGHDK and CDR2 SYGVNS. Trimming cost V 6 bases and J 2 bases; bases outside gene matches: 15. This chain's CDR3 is CASSPGLAGGLSFTDTQYF. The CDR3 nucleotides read TGTGCCAGCAGCCCCGGGCTAGCGGGAGGGCTTTCTTTCACAGATACGCAGTATTTT.

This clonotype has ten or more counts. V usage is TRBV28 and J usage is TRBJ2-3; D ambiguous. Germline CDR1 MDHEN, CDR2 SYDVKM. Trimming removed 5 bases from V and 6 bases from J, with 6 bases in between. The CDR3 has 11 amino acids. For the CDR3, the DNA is TGTGCCAGCAGTCGTAAGGATACGCAGTATTTT. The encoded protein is CASSRKDTQYF.

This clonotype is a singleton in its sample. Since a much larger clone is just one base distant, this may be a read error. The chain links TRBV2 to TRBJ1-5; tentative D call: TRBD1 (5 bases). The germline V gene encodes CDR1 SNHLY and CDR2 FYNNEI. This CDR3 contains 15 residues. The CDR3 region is CASSADGGSNQPLHF. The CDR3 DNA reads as TGTGCCAGCAGCGCCGACGGGGGTAGCAATCAGCCCCTGCATTTT. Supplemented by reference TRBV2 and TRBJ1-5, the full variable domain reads EPEVTQTPSHQVTQMGQEVILRCVPISNHLYFYWYRQILGQKVEFLVSFYNNEISEKSEIFDDQFSVERPDGSNFTLKIRSTKLEDSAMYFCASSADGGSNQPLHFGDGTRLSIL.

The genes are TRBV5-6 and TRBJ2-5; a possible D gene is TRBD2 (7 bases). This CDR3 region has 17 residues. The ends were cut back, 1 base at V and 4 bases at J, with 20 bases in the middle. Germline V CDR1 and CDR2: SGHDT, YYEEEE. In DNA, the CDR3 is TGTGCCAGCAGCTTGTTGGGAAAAGGGGGGGCCGGAGAGACCCAGTACTTC. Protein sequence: CASSLLGKGGAGETQYF.

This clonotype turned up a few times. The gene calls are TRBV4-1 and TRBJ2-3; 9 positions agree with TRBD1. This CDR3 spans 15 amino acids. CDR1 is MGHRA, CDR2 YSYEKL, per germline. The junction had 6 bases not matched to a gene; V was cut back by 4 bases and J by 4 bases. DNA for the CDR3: TGCGCCAGCAGCCCGGGACAGGGAAGGGCAGATACGCAGTATTTT. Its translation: CASSPGQGRADTQYF.

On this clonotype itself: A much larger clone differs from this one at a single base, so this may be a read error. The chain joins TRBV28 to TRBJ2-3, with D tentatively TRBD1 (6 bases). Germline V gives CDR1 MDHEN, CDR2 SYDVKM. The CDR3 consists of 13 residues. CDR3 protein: CARSFTGTDTQYF. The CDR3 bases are TGTGCCCGCAGTTTTACAGGGACAGATACGCAGTATTTT.

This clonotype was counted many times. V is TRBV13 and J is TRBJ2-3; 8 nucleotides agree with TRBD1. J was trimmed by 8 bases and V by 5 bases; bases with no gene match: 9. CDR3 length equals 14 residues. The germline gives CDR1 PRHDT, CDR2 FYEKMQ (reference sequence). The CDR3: CASSPDRGIGTQYF. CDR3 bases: TGTGCCAGCAGCCCCGACAGGGGAATTGGTACGCAGTATTTT.

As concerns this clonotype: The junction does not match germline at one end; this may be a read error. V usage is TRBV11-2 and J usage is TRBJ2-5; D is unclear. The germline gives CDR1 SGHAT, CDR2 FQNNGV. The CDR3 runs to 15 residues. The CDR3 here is CASGLRQKYQETQYF. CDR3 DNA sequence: TGTGCCAGCGGCTTGCGTCAGAAATACCAAGAGACCCAGTACTTC.

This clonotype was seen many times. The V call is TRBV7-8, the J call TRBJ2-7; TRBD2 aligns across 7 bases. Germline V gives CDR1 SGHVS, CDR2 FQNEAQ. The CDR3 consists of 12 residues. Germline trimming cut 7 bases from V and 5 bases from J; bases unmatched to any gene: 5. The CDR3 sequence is CASTRLADEQYF. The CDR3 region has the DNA TGTGCCAGCACCCGACTAGCAGACGAGCAGTACTTC. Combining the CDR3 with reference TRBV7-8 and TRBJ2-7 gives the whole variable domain GAGVSQSPRYKVAKRGQDVALRCDPISGHVSLFWYQQALGQGPEFLTYFQNEAQLDKSGLPSDRFFAERPEGSVSTLKIQRTQQEDSAVYLCASTRLADEQYFGPGTRLTVT.

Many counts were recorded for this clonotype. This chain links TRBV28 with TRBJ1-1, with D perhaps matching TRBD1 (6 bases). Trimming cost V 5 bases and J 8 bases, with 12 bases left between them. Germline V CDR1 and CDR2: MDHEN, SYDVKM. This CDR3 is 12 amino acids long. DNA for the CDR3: TGTGCCAGCAGTGCCCGGACAGAAGAAGCTTTCTTT. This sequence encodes CASSARTEEAFF. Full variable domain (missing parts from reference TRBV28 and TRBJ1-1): DVKVTQSSRYLVKRTGEKVFLECVQDMDHENMFWYRQDPGLGLRLIYFSYDVKMKEKGDIPEGYSVSREKKERFSLILESASTNQTSMYLCASSARTEEAFFGQGTRLTVV.

DNA of the CDR3: TGTGCCAGTAGTATATGGGAGAATCAGCCCCAGCATTTT. This codes for CASSIWENQPQHF. V gene TRBV19 combines with J gene TRBJ1-5; D is undetermined. The CDR3 is made up of 13 amino acids. Germline CDR1 LNHDA, CDR2 SQIVND (reference sequence). V was trimmed by 2 bases and J by 4 bases, leaving 6 bases between them.

As DNA, the CDR3 is TGTGCCAGTGGGGACGGAGGCCCGTGGGAGCAGTACTTC. Its protein is CASGDGGPWEQYF. The chain combines TRBV6-1 with TRBJ2-7; D assignment may be TRBD1 or TRBD2 (5 bases each). This CDR3 has 13 amino acids. Germline V gives CDR1 MNHNS, CDR2 SASEGT. Trimming removed 9 bases at V and 7 bases at J, with 19 bases between.

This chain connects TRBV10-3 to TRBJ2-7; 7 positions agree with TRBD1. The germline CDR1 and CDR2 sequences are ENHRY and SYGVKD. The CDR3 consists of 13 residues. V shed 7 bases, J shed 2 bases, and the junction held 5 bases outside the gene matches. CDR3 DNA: TGTGCCATCAAACCGGGACAGACCTACGAGCAGTACTTC. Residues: CAIKPGQTYEQYF.

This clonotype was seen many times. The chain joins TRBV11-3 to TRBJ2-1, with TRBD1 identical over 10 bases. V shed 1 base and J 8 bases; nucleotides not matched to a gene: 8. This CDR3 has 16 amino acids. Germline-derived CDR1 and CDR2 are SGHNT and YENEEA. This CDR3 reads CASSLGGGQGFYEQFF. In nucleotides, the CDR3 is TGTGCCAGCAGCTTAGGTGGGGGACAGGGGTTCTATGAGCAGTTCTTC.

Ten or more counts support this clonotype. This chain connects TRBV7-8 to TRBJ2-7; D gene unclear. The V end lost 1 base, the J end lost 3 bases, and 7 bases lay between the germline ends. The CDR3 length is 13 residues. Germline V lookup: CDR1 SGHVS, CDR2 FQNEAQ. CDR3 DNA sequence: TGTGCCAGCAGCTTAGAATCGGTCTACGAGCAGTACTTC. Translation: CASSLESVYEQYF.

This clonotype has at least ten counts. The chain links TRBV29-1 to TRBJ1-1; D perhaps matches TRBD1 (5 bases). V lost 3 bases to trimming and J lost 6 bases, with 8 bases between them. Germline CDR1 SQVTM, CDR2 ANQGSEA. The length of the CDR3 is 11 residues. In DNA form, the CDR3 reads TGCAGCGTTGACCGAGGGGCTGAAGCTTTCTTT. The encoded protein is CSVDRGAEAFF. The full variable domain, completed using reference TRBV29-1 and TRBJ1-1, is SAVISQKPSRDICQRGTSLTIQCQVDSQVTMMFWYRQQPGQSLTLIATANQGSEATYESGFVIDKFPISRPNLTFSTLTVSNMSPEDSSIYLCSVDRGAEAFFGQGTRLTVV.

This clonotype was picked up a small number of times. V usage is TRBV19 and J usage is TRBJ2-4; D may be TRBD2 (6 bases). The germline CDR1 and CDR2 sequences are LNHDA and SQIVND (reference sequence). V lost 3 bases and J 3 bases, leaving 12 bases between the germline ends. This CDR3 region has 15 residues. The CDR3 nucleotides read TGTGCCAGTAGTATGGAGGGCATGGGCAAAAACATTCAGTACTTC. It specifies CASSMEGMGKNIQYF.

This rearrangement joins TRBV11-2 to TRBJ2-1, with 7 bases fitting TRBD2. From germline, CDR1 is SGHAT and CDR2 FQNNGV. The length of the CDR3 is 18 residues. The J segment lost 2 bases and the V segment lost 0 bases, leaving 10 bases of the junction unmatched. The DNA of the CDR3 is TGTGCCAGCAGCTTAGACTCAGCGGGACCGGCCGCCTACAATGAGCAGTTCTTC. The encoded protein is CASSLDSAGPAAYNEQFF.

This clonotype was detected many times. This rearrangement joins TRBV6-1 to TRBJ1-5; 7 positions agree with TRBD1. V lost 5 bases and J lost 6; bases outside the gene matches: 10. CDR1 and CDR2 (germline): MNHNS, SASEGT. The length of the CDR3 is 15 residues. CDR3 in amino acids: CASSSGTVGGQPQHF. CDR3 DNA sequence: TGTGCCAGCAGTTCCGGGACAGTAGGAGGTCAGCCCCAGCATTTT.

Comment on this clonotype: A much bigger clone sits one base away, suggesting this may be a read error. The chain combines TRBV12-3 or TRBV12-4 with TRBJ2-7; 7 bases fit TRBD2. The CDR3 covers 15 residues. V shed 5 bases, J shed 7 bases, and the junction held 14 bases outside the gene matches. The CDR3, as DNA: TGTGCCAGCAGTACAATGCTAGCGGCCTCCTGGGAGCAGTACTTC. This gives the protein CASSTMLAASWEQYF.

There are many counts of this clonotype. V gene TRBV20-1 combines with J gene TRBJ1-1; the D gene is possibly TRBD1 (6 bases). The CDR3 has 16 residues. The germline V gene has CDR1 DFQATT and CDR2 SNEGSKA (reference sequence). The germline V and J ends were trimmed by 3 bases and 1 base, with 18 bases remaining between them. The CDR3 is CSARMGRTAPNTEAFF. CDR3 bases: TGCAGTGCTAGGATGGGCCGGACAGCTCCGAACACTGAAGCTTTCTTT.

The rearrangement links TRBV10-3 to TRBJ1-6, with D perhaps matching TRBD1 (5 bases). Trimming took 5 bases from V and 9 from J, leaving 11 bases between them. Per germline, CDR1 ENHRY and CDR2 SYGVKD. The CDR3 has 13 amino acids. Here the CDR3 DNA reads TGTGCCATCAGTCCCGGGGGGGGTTCACCCCTCCACTTT. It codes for CAISPGGGSPLHF.

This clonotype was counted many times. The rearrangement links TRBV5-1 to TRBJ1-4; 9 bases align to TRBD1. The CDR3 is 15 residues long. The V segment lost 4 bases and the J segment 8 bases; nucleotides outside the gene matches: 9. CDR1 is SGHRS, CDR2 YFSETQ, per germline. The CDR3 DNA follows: TGCGCCAGCAGCGCGGGACAGGGCCGGCGCGAAAAACTGTTTTTT. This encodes CASSAGQGRREKLFF. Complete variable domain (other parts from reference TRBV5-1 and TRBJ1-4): KAGVTQTPRYLIKTRGQQVTLSCSPISGHRSVSWYQQTPGQGLQFLFEYFSETQRNKGNFPGRFSGRQFSNSRSEMNVSTLELGDSALYLCASSAGQGRREKLFFGSGTQLSVL.

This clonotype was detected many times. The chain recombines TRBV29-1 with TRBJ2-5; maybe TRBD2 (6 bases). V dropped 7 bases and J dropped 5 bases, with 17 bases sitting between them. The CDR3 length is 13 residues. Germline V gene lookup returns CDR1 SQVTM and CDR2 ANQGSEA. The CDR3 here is CSGWRGASETQYF. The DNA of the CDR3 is TGCAGCGGTTGGAGGGGTGCTAGCGAGACCCAGTACTTC.

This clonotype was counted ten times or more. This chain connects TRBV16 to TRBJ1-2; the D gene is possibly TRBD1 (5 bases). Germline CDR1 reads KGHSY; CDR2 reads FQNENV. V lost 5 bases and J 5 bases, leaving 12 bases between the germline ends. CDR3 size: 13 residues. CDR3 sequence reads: CASSWDRRYGYTF. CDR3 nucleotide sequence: TGTGCCAGCAGCTGGGACCGAAGATATGGCTACACCTTC.

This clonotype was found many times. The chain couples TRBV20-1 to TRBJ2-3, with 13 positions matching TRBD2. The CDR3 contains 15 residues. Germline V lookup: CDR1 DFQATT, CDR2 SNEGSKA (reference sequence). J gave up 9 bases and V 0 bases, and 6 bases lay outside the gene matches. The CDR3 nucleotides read TGCAGTGCTAGAGATCGGACTAGCGGGAGTGGCACGCAGTATTTT. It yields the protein CSARDRTSGSGTQYF.

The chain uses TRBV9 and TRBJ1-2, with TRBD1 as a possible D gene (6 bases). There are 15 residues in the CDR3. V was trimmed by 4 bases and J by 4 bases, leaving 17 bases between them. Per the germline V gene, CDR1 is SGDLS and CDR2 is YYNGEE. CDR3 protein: CASSSVGGQVYGYTF. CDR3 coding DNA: TGTGCCAGCAGCTCCGTGGGGGGGCAGGTCTATGGCTACACCTTC.

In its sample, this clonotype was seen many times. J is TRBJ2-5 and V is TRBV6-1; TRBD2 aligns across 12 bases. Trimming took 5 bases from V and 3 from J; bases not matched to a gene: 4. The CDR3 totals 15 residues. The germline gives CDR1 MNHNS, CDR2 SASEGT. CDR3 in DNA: TGTGCCAGCAGTCTACTAGCGGGGGGTGAAGAGACCCAGTACTTC. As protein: CASSLLAGGEETQYF.